Each of the 31 T cell receptor beta chains below was sequenced from the same sample in a study of shared T cell receptors in the human thymus (dated by TCRdb to about 2021). The method behind the library was the immunoSEQ multiplex PCR assay. The table was pulled from immuneACCESS by TCRdb, which kept in-frame rearrangements only. Such tables lose some clones; where checked, under half of the loss comes from unresolved V genes, and the rest has no known cause. The sample data list 500,000 to 550,000 clones, and 75% to 85% of these were observed just once. More than 0.01% of the sample rests with the top ten. These records were also assigned to another study, of human thymus T cells.

What was sequenced was thymocytes. The receptor source for this set is a boy in the first two years of life with a congenital heart defect. Donor details come from another sample of the same person, matched by shared clones.

This chain joins TRBV7-2 and TRBJ2-7; maybe TRBD1 (6 bases). Germline V gene lookup returns CDR1 SGHTA and CDR2 FQGNSA. CDR3 length: 15 residues. The V end lost 4 bases, the J end lost 2 bases, and 15 bases lay between the germline ends. The CDR3 DNA reads as TGTGCCAGCAGCTCCGCCGCAGGGGCCACCTACGAGCAGTACTTC. Translation gives CASSSAAGATYEQYF. Complete variable domain (other parts from reference TRBV7-2 and TRBJ2-7): GAGVSQSPSNKVTEKGKDVELRCDPISGHTALYWYRQSLGQGLEFLIYFQGNSAPDKSGLPSDRFSAERTGGSVSTLTIQRTQQEDSAVYLCASSSAAGATYEQYFGPGTRLTVT.

This clone showed up just once. V and J are TRBV6-5 and TRBJ2-7, with D possibly matching TRBD2 (7 bases). Per the germline V gene, CDR1 is MNHEY and CDR2 is SVGAGI. The CDR3 has 14 residues. V dropped 10 bases and J dropped 2 bases, with 18 bases sitting between them. The DNA for the CDR3 is TGTGCCATTCGAGCGGGGACATCCCCCTACGAGCAGTACTTC. Its translation: CAIRAGTSPYEQYF.

V gene TRBV28 combines with J gene TRBJ2-5; TRBD2 is a possible D gene (6 bases). Trimming removed 10 bases from V and 1 base from J, with 13 bases in between. Germline values: CDR1 MDHEN, CDR2 SYDVKM. The CDR3 is made up of 13 amino acids. CDR3 protein: CATLVAVQETQYF. CDR3 sequence (DNA): TGTGCCACCCTTGTAGCGGTCCAAGAGACCCAGTACTTC.

The V gene is TRBV28, the J gene TRBJ1-5; 9 bases agree with TRBD1. The CDR3 sequence is 14 residues long. Germline CDR1 MDHEN, CDR2 SYDVKM. The J segment lost 1 base and the V segment lost 9 bases, leaving 4 bases of the junction unmatched. The CDR3, as DNA: TGTGCCAGTATAGGGACAGGGAGCAATCAGCCCCAGCATTTT. Protein product: CASIGTGSNQPQHF.

This clone was recorded a few times. This chain connects TRBV12-2 to TRBJ2-2; the table's D call of TRBD2 was not tested on the DNA. TRBV12-2 is labeled a pseudogene. This CDR3 has 18 residues. In DNA form, the CDR3 reads TGTGCAAGTCGCGCCCTACCTTGTGGAGGGTCGGACACCGGGGAGCTGTTTTTT. Translated: CASRALPCGGSDTGELFF.

The chain couples TRBV27 to TRBJ2-7; D ambiguous. Germline CDR1 is MNHEY and CDR2 is SMNVEV (reference sequence). This CDR3 comprises 14 residues. Trimming left V 3 bases short and J 3 bases short, with 12 bases between. CDR3 in amino acids: CASSLGSLIYEQYF. CDR3 nucleotides: TGTGCCAGCAGTTTGGGCAGTCTGATCTACGAGCAGTACTTC.

CDR3 sequence (DNA): TGTGCCAGCAGTTCCGGGACAGGGGGGTCTACTGAAGCTTTCTTT. Protein product: CASSSGTGGSTEAFF. This chain joins TRBV28 and TRBJ1-1, with 11 bases matching TRBD1. Germline V gene lookup returns CDR1 MDHEN and CDR2 SYDVKM. This CDR3 has 15 amino acids. J lost 5 bases, V lost 4 bases, and 6 bases had no gene match.

The chain has TRBV7-9 and TRBJ2-5, with D perhaps matching TRBD2 (5 bases). The V and J ends lost 1 base and 5 bases respectively, with 8 bases between them. This CDR3 is built from 13 residues. Germline CDR1 is SEHNR and CDR2 is FQNEAQ (reference sequence). The CDR3 sequence is CASSLDGNETQYF. The CDR3 DNA reads as TGTGCCAGCAGCTTAGACGGGAATGAGACCCAGTACTTC.

The chain carries TRBV11-2 and TRBJ2-5; TRBD1 might be the D (5 bases). The V gene lost 0 bases and the J gene lost 5 bases, with 16 bases spanning the gap. Germline CDR1 and CDR2: SGHAT and FQNNGV. The CDR3 runs 16 residues. The CDR3 coding sequence is TGTGCCAGCAGCTTAGATCGGAGAGCAGGGAAGGAGACCCAGTACTTC. Translated, it gives CASSLDRRAGKETQYF. The entire variable domain, with the rest obtained from reference TRBV11-2 and TRBJ2-5, is as follows: EAGVAQSPRYKIIEKRQSVAFWCNPISGHATLYWYQQILGQGPKLLIQFQNNGVVDDSQLPKDRFSAERLKGVDSTLKIQPAKLEDSAVYLCASSLDRRAGKETQYFGPGTRLLVL.

The chain uses TRBV27 and TRBJ2-1; D gene uncertain. Per germline, CDR1 MNHEY and CDR2 SMNVEV (reference sequence). The CDR3 length is 12 residues. V lost 2 bases and J lost 9, with 8 bases in between. The CDR3 region is CASSLIRSEQFF. DNA for the CDR3: TGTGCCAGCAGTTTAATACGGAGTGAGCAGTTCTTC.

V is TRBV6-5 and J is TRBJ2-1; possibly TRBD2 for D (6 bases). This CDR3 has 15 residues. Between the trimmed V and J ends, which lost 9 bases and 3 bases, there was a span of 18 bases. Germline V gene lookup returns CDR1 MNHEY and CDR2 SVGAGI. CDR3 in DNA: TGTGCCAGTCACGCCGCGGGACTCCGCTACAATGAGCAGTTCTTC. Translation gives CASHAAGLRYNEQFF.

This clone turned up a few times. The rearrangement joins TRBV4-1 to TRBJ2-2; 7 bases align to TRBD2. This CDR3 comprises 17 residues. In germline, CDR1 is MGHRA, CDR2 YSYEKL. The J segment lost 5 bases and the V segment lost 0 bases, leaving 9 bases of the junction unmatched. The chain's CDR3 is CASSQENTSVGTGELFF. The CDR3, as DNA: TGCGCCAGCAGCCAAGAAAACACTAGCGTCGGGACCGGGGAGCTGTTTTTT.

The chain employs TRBV19 and TRBJ2-7, with TRBD2 identical over 7 bases. This CDR3 is 15 amino acids long. The ends lost 5 bases at V and 3 bases at J; junction bases unmatched: 10. Germline CDR1 is LNHDA and CDR2 is SQIVND (reference sequence). CDR3 DNA: TGTGCCAGTAGTCCAGGTCGGGGGAGGGTCTACGAGCAGTACTTC. This sequence encodes CASSPGRGRVYEQYF.

CDR3 protein: CASSFRAGVYEQYF. CDR3 DNA: TGTGCCAGCAGCTTCAGGGCAGGGGTCTACGAGCAGTACTTC. The chain employs TRBV7-2 and TRBJ2-7; possibly TRBD1 for D (6 bases). V shed 3 bases and J shed 3 bases, with 12 bases lying between them. This CDR3 region has 14 residues. Looked up from germline, CDR1 is SGHTA and CDR2 is FQGNSA. The full variable domain, in which reference TRBV7-2 and TRBJ2-7 provide the parts outside the CDR3, is GAGVSQSPSNKVTEKGKDVELRCDPISGHTALYWYRQSLGQGLEFLIYFQGNSAPDKSGLPSDRFSAERTGGSVSTLTIQRTQQEDSAVYLCASSFRAGVYEQYFGPGTRLTVT.

The V and J genes are TRBV18 and TRBJ2-1; 11 nucleotides agree with TRBD1. J lost 7 bases, V lost 3 bases, and 5 bases had no gene match. The CDR3 is 15 amino acids. Germline V CDR1 and CDR2: KGHSH, LQKENI. The CDR3 DNA sequence: TGTGCCAGCTCACCCCCAGGACAGGGGGCGAATGAGCAGTTCTTC. Translation: CASSPPGQGANEQFF.

The chain combines TRBV30 with TRBJ1-5; no reliable D call. Between the trimmed V and J ends, which lost 7 bases and 1 base, there was a span of 11 bases. Germline-derived CDR1 and CDR2 are GTSNPN and SVGIG (reference sequence). The CDR3 length is 13 residues. CDR3 nucleotide sequence: TGTGCCTCGGAGGTTCTCAGCAATCAGCCCCAGCATTTT. It translates to CASEVLSNQPQHF.

The genes are TRBV13 and TRBJ2-7; maybe TRBD1 (6 bases). The CDR3 runs 15 residues. V lost 7 bases and J lost 2, with 18 bases in between. Germline V gives CDR1 PRHDT, CDR2 FYEKMQ (reference sequence). CDR3 region: CASTLVGRGPYEQYF. The CDR3, as DNA: TGTGCCAGCACCCTGGTGGGCAGGGGACCCTACGAGCAGTACTTC.

Remarks on this clone: Other DNA sequences in this specimen translate into the identical CDR3. The chain uses TRBV29-1 and TRBJ2-2; possible D gene TRBD1, 6 bases. The CDR3 consists of 13 residues. V gave up 4 bases and J gave up 1 base, with 7 bases separating them. Germline V CDR1 and CDR2: SQVTM, ANQGSEA. CDR3 coding DNA: TGCAGCGTTGGGACAGAGAACACCGGGGAGCTGTTTTTT. This sequence encodes CSVGTENTGELFF.

This chain links TRBV5-6 with TRBJ1-3; 8 bases align to TRBD1. The germline gives CDR1 SGHDT, CDR2 YYEEEE. The CDR3 is made up of 16 amino acids. Unmatched junction bases numbered 8, after V lost 6 bases and J lost 0 bases. This CDR3 reads CASTRQGPSSGNTIYF. The DNA of the CDR3 is TGTGCCAGCACCCGACAGGGGCCTAGCTCTGGAAACACCATATATTTT. Full variable domain (rest looked up from reference TRBV5-6 and TRBJ1-3): DAGVTQSPTHLIKTRGQQVTLRCSPKSGHDTVSWYQQALGQGPQFIFQYYEEEERQRGNFPDRFSGHQFPNYSSELNVNALLLGDSALYLCASTRQGPSSGNTIYFGEGSWLTVV.

V gene TRBV4-3 combines with J gene TRBJ2-7; D unclear. The germline V and J ends were trimmed by 1 base and 4 bases, with 14 bases remaining between them. Germline values: CDR1 LGHNA, CDR2 YSLEER. This CDR3 comprises 15 residues. DNA for the CDR3: TGCGCCAGCAGCCAAGTCCTAGGCGGTGAGTACGAGCAGTACTTC. Translating gives CASSQVLGGEYEQYF.

CDR3 DNA sequence: TGCGCCAGCAGTGAAGTTCAGACAGATACGCAGTATTTT. This codes for CASSEVQTDTQYF. The genes are TRBV10-1 and TRBJ2-3; D not certain. V lost 3 bases, J lost 3 bases, and 7 bases lay in between. The CDR3 consists of 13 residues. Germline CDR1 is WNHNN and CDR2 is SYGVQD (reference sequence).

The CDR3 reads CASSPPAPQGRQETQYF. The CDR3, as DNA: TGTGCCAGCAGCCCGCCTGCCCCACAGGGGAGACAAGAGACCCAGTACTTC. The chain uses TRBV14 and TRBJ2-5, with TRBD1 matching over 7 bases. The CDR3 spans 17 residues. Germline V gene sequence: CDR1 SGHDN, CDR2 FVKESK. Unmatched junction bases numbered 13, after V lost 4 bases and J lost 2 bases.

The genes are TRBV14 and TRBJ2-1; 8 bases fit TRBD2. This CDR3 has 16 residues. With 0 bases clipped from V and 6 bases from J, the junction kept 7 bases outside the gene matches. The germline CDR1 and CDR2 sequences are SGHDN and FVKESK. This chain's CDR3 is CASSQDRGGLGNEQFF. The DNA for the CDR3 is TGTGCCAGCAGCCAAGACCGGGGGGGGCTCGGCAATGAGCAGTTCTTC.

This chain joins TRBV2 and TRBJ2-7, with TRBD1 matching over 7 bases. This CDR3 is built from 14 residues. Germline CDR1 SNHLY, CDR2 FYNNEI. The J segment lost 2 bases and the V segment lost 5 bases, leaving 6 bases of the junction unmatched. The CDR3 coding sequence is TGTGCCAGCAGTTCCGGGACAGATCCCTACGAGCAGTACTTC. Translating gives CASSSGTDPYEQYF.

This clone was recorded a few times. The V gene is TRBV29-1, the J gene TRBJ2-1, with 8 bases identical to TRBD2. Germline V lookup: CDR1 SQVTM, CDR2 ANQGSEA. J was trimmed by 3 bases and V by 4 bases; bases with no gene match: 8. The length of the CDR3 is 15 residues. CDR3 sequence (DNA): TGCAGCGTTGGGAGAACGGGACTAGGCTACAATGAGCAGTTCTTC. Protein product: CSVGRTGLGYNEQFF.

J is TRBJ2-7 and V is TRBV5-6; possible D gene TRBD2, 5 bases. Germline V gives CDR1 SGHDT, CDR2 YYEEEE. V lost 1 base and J lost 3, with 11 bases in between. This CDR3 has 14 residues. CDR3 amino acids: CASSLQGRLYEQYF. CDR3 DNA: TGTGCCAGCAGCTTGCAAGGGAGACTCTACGAGCAGTACTTC. The full variable domain, rest sourced from reference TRBV5-6 and TRBJ2-7, is DAGVTQSPTHLIKTRGQQVTLRCSPKSGHDTVSWYQQALGQGPQFIFQYYEEEERQRGNFPDRFSGHQFPNYSSELNVNALLLGDSALYLCASSLQGRLYEQYFGPGTRLTVT.

The gene calls are TRBV27 and TRBJ2-2, with TRBD1 matching 7 bases. Germline V gene lookup returns CDR1 MNHEY and CDR2 SMNVEV (reference sequence). Unmatched junction bases numbered 4, after V lost 2 bases and J lost 4 bases. This CDR3 region has 15 residues. In DNA, the CDR3 is TGTGCCAGCAGTTTACCGGGACAGCGCACCGGGGAGCTGTTTTTT. Its translation: CASSLPGQRTGELFF.

In DNA form, the CDR3 reads TGTGCCAGCAGTGAAAAACAGGGGGTATACTATGGCTACACCTTC. It codes for CASSEKQGVYYGYTF. V is TRBV2 and J is TRBJ1-2; TRBD1 aligns across 8 bases. Germline trimming cut 2 bases from V and 3 bases from J; bases unmatched to any gene: 5. Germline CDR1 reads SNHLY; CDR2 reads FYNNEI. The CDR3 length is 15 residues.

The chain combines TRBV6-1 with TRBJ1-2, with a possible D match to TRBD1 (6 bases). This CDR3 is 15 amino acids long. Trimming removed 6 bases at V and 5 bases at J, with 19 bases between. The germline V gene has CDR1 MNHNS and CDR2 SASEGT. The CDR3 DNA is TGTGCCAGCAGACTTAGGACCCCCAGGGGTTATGGCTACACCTTC. It translates to CASRLRTPRGYGYTF.

This chain connects TRBV6-6 to TRBJ2-1, with a possible D match to TRBD2 (5 bases). Trimming pared 7 bases from V and 7 bases from J, leaving 17 bases between. This CDR3 has 14 residues. Germline lookup yields CDR1 MNHNY and CDR2 SVGAGI (reference sequence). The CDR3 loop is CASTLGGEGNEQFF. In DNA form, the CDR3 reads TGTGCCAGCACCCTAGGTGGTGAGGGAAATGAGCAGTTCTTC.

Written as DNA, the CDR3 is TGTGCCAGCAGTTTAAGGGACAGGGACAACTACGAGCAGTACTTC. Translation: CASSLRDRDNYEQYF. The chain links TRBV28 to TRBJ2-7; the match to TRBD1 covers 9 bases. The length of the CDR3 is 15 residues. CDR1 and CDR2 from the germline V gene are MDHEN and SYDVKM. Germline trimming cut 2 bases from V and 3 bases from J; bases unmatched to any gene: 5. Full variable domain (remainder filled in from reference TRBV28 and TRBJ2-7): DVKVTQSSRYLVKRTGEKVFLECVQDMDHENMFWYRQDPGLGLRLIYFSYDVKMKEKGDIPEGYSVSREKKERFSLILESASTNQTSMYLCASSLRDRDNYEQYFGPGTRLTVT.